The 22 T cell receptor beta chains reported below all come from one sample, sequenced in a study of response to subunit inactivated influenza vaccine. Each CDR3 protein is one row after TCRdb ran MiXCR on the RT-PCR reads. The sample shows under 750,000 distinct CDR3 sequences, roughly 12% of them seen only once. Sequenced material: PBMCs from blood, taken on the day of vaccination. Every receptor here comes from a man aged 50 to 60 who received an inactivated influenza vaccine.

This clonotype has just a few counts. This chain joins TRBV30 and TRBJ1-5; 7 positions agree with TRBD1. The CDR3 spans 16 residues. V shed 2 bases and J 1 base; nucleotides not matched to a gene: 8. The germline V gene encodes CDR1 GTSNPN and CDR2 SVGIG (reference sequence). In DNA form, the CDR3 reads TGTGCCTGGAGTTGGGACAGTCTCAACAGCAATCAGCCCCAGCATTTT. Its protein product is CAWSWDSLNSNQPQHF.

This clonotype was detected only a few times. The chain carries TRBV15 and TRBJ2-1; tentative D call: TRBD1 (6 bases). V was trimmed by 6 bases and J by 4 bases, leaving 16 bases between them. This CDR3 contains 15 residues. CDR1 is LNHNV and CDR2 is YYDKDF in the germline V gene (reference sequence). DNA for the CDR3: TGTGCCACCAGTGACTCTTGGACAGTTTACAATGAGCAGTTCTTC. It translates to CATSDSWTVYNEQFF.

This clonotype was seen only a few times. V usage is TRBV7-2 and J usage is TRBJ2-7; 8 nucleotides line up with TRBD2. Germline CDR1 reads SGHTA; CDR2 reads FQGNSA. CDR3 length: 14 residues. J lost 2 bases, V lost 5 bases, and 5 bases had no gene match. CDR3: CASSSRGGAYEQYF. Written as DNA, the CDR3 is TGTGCCAGCAGCAGTCGGGGGGGGGCCTACGAGCAGTACTTC.

This clonotype has at least ten counts. This chain joins TRBV6-1 and TRBJ2-1; 12 bases match TRBD2. Germline V gene data show CDR1 as MNHNS and CDR2 as SASEGT. The V segment lost 5 bases and the J segment 8 bases; nucleotides outside the gene matches: 10. This CDR3 is built from 16 residues. Written as DNA, the CDR3 is TGTGCCAGCAGTCCCAGGACTAGCGGGATATACGATGAGCAGTTCTTC. Translation: CASSPRTSGIYDEQFF.

This clonotype was counted a few times. The rearrangement uses TRBV25-1 and TRBJ1-4, with 10 bases that match TRBD1. The trim removed 6 bases at V and 2 bases at J, leaving 3 bases unmatched. CDR3 length equals 15 residues. Germline CDR1 is MGHDK and CDR2 is SYGVNS. The CDR3 nucleotides read TGTGCCAGCAGGGAGACAGGGGGCACTAATGAAAAACTGTTTTTT. Residues: CASRETGGTNEKLFF.

This clonotype turned up a few times. This chain connects TRBV28 to TRBJ1-1; D not resolved. Trimming took 2 bases from V and 10 from J, leaving 11 bases between them. Germline V lookup: CDR1 MDHEN, CDR2 SYDVKM. CDR3 length: 12 amino acids. The CDR3 protein is CASSLPTLGAFF. CDR3 coding DNA: TGTGCCAGCAGTTTACCGACGCTGGGAGCTTTCTTT.

This clonotype was seen only a few times. V is TRBV30 and J is TRBJ2-1, with a tentative D call TRBD2 (6 bases). Germline V gene sequence: CDR1 GTSNPN, CDR2 SVGIG (reference sequence). This CDR3 spans 14 amino acids. V was cut by 4 bases and J by 2 bases, with 12 bases left in between. The CDR3 DNA reads as TGTGCCTGGATTCGGGGCGGGACCTACAATGAGCAGTTCTTC. Encoded protein: CAWIRGGTYNEQFF. Drawing the rest from reference TRBV30 and TRBJ2-1, the complete variable domain is SQTIHQWPATLVQPVGSPLSLECTVEGTSNPNLYWYRQAAGRGLQLLFYSVGIGQISSEVPQNLSASRPQDRQFILSSKKLLLSDSGFYLCAWIRGGTYNEQFFGPGTRLTVL.

The V and J genes are TRBV5-1 and TRBJ2-2; TRBD2 matches 11 bases. The J segment lost 0 bases and the V segment lost 5 bases, leaving 9 bases of the junction unmatched. The germline CDR1 and CDR2 sequences are SGHRS and YFSETQ. The CDR3 covers 18 residues. The CDR3 sequence is CASRGTVTSGTNTGELFF. CDR3 nucleotides: TGCGCCAGCAGGGGTACCGTGACTAGCGGGACGAACACCGGGGAGCTGTTTTTT.

There are many counts of this clonotype. V and J are TRBV5-6 and TRBJ2-7; either TRBD1 or TRBD2 may supply D (5 bases each). The germline CDR1 and CDR2 sequences are SGHDT and YYEEEE. The ends were cut back, 4 bases at V and 2 bases at J, with 16 bases in the middle. This CDR3 contains 15 residues. The DNA for the CDR3 is TGTGCCAGCAGCCGGGACCTGGAATTCCCCTACGAGCAGTACTTC. As protein: CASSRDLEFPYEQYF.

This clonotype was seen a few times. J is TRBJ1-1 and V is TRBV12-3 or TRBV12-4, with TRBD1 identical over 9 bases. V was pared by 5 bases and J by 4 bases, with 5 bases of the junction left unmatched. CDR3 length equals 14 residues. As DNA, the CDR3 is TGTGCCAGCAGTAAGACAGGGGGGATCACTGAAGCTTTCTTT. It encodes CASSKTGGITEAFF.

In its sample, this clonotype was seen a few times. This chain links TRBV11-2 with TRBJ2-1; TRBD2 agrees at 15 bases. This CDR3 is built from 16 residues. Trimming took 1 base from V and 10 from J; bases not matched to a gene: 5. Germline CDR1 and CDR2: SGHAT and FQNNGV. The CDR3 loop is CASSLGWTSGRGEQFF. The CDR3 nucleotides are TGTGCCAGCAGCTTAGGTTGGACTAGCGGGAGGGGGGAGCAGTTCTTC.

The chain uses TRBV7-2 and TRBJ2-7; D gene uncertain. V was shortened by 1 base and J by 6 bases, with 7 bases between the two germline ends. This CDR3 region has 12 residues. CDR1 is SGHTA, CDR2 FQGNSA, per germline. The DNA for the CDR3 is TGTGCCAGCAGCTTAGACTCGGCCGAGCAGTACTTC. Translated: CASSLDSAEQYF.

This clonotype has only a few counts. The chain has TRBV12-3 or TRBV12-4 and TRBJ2-3, with TRBD1 as a possible D gene (6 bases). V lost 5 bases to trimming and J lost 6 bases, with 21 bases between them. The CDR3 length is 16 residues. The CDR3 protein is CASSPIPGHAQDTQYF. DNA of the CDR3: TGTGCCAGCAGTCCGATACCGGGACACGCGCAGGATACGCAGTATTTT.

This clonotype has a count of ten or more. The rearrangement joins TRBV4-1 to TRBJ2-7; TRBD1 aligns across 9 bases. This CDR3 is 15 amino acids long. Trimming took 6 bases from V and 3 from J; bases not matched to a gene: 9. CDR1 and CDR2 (germline): MGHRA, YSYEKL. Here the CDR3 DNA reads TGCGCCAGCAGAACTACCGGGACAGGGAACTACGAGCAGTACTTC. As protein: CASRTTGTGNYEQYF.

This clonotype was counted many times. J is TRBJ2-3 and V is TRBV6-5; 9 bases are a match to TRBD1. This CDR3 comprises 15 residues. Losses at the gene ends were 0 bases for V and 4 bases for J; bases not matched to a gene: 2. The germline gives CDR1 MNHEY, CDR2 SVGAGI. In DNA, the CDR3 is TGTGCCAGCAGTTACTCGACAGGGGGAGCAGATACGCAGTATTTT. Its translation: CASSYSTGGADTQYF.

This clonotype has only a few counts. The rearrangement uses TRBV25-1 and TRBJ2-5; a possible D gene is TRBD2 (7 bases). Germline loops: CDR1 MGHDK, CDR2 SYGVNS. The CDR3 totals 15 residues. The V and J ends lost 6 bases and 5 bases respectively, with 19 bases between them. This chain's CDR3 is CASRVLGGGRETQYF. In DNA, the CDR3 is TGTGCCAGCAGAGTGCTAGGGGGGGGCCGGGAGACCCAGTACTTC.

This clonotype was counted only a few times. The rearrangement uses TRBV27 and TRBJ1-4; perhaps TRBD1 as D (6 bases). The germline V gene encodes CDR1 MNHEY and CDR2 SMNVEV (reference sequence). V lost 3 bases and J 3 bases, leaving 11 bases between the germline ends. The CDR3 runs to 15 residues. The CDR3 DNA sequence: TGTGCCAGCAGTTTGGGGGGGGCCGCTAATGAAAAACTGTTTTTT. Its protein is CASSLGGAANEKLFF.

In its sample, this clonotype was seen a few times. CDR3 DNA sequence: TGTGCCAGCAGTGCACCGACAGGCCCCTACAATGAGCAGTTCTTC. Translation: CASSAPTGPYNEQFF. The V and J genes are TRBV28 and TRBJ2-1; TRBD1 is a possible D gene (6 bases). CDR3 length: 15 residues. Germline V gene sequence: CDR1 MDHEN, CDR2 SYDVKM. Trimming removed 5 bases from V and 2 bases from J, with 13 bases in between.

Only a few counts were recorded for this clonotype. V is TRBV7-2 and J is TRBJ2-1; D possibly corresponds to TRBD2 (5 bases). Per the germline V gene, CDR1 is SGHTA and CDR2 is FQGNSA. The ends were cut back, 1 base at V and 9 bases at J, with 13 bases in the middle. The CDR3 has 14 amino acids. CDR3 loop: CASSLDSYLAEQFF. The CDR3 DNA reads TGTGCCAGCAGCTTAGACAGCTATCTAGCTGAGCAGTTCTTC.

The chain has TRBV4-1 and TRBJ2-3; 8 nucleotides line up with TRBD2. The CDR3 runs 13 residues. Germline values: CDR1 MGHRA, CDR2 YSYEKL. Losses at the gene ends were 1 base for V and 14 bases for J; bases not matched to a gene: 8. In DNA, the CDR3 is TGCGCCAGCAGCCAAGTAATGAGCGGGGGACGGTATTTT. This translates into CASSQVMSGGRYF.

Many counts were recorded for this clonotype. The J gene is TRBJ2-7, the V gene TRBV29-1; D call uncertain. V lost 0 bases and J lost 1, with 10 bases in between. Per germline, CDR1 SQVTM and CDR2 ANQGSEA. This CDR3 has 14 amino acids. CDR3 nucleotide sequence: TGCAGCGTTGAAGATGGAATAGGGTCCTACGAGCAGTACTTC. This encodes CSVEDGIGSYEQYF.

V and J are TRBV5-5 and TRBJ2-1; D not resolved. This CDR3 is built from 11 residues. Per the germline V gene, CDR1 is SGHKS and CDR2 is YYEKEE (reference sequence). Trimming took off 4 bases at V and 11 bases at J, with 10 bases between the two ends. In DNA, the CDR3 is TGTGCCAGCAGCCCTAAGTACCAGCAGTTCTTC. Protein: CASSPKYQQFF.